These 15 T cell receptor beta chains came from one sample sequenced in a study of cytomegalovirus exposure and HLA in healthy donors (dated by TCRdb to the late 2010s). The library was built by means of the immunoSEQ multiplex PCR assay. A mixture of 60 forward primers for TCR Vbeta segments and 13 reverse primers for TCR Jbeta segments was used in the multiplex PCR. TCRdb took this table from immuneACCESS and kept in-frame rearrangements with V and J called. Such tables lack part of the clones; where checked against another copy, unresolved V genes explain under half of the gap, and the rest is unexplained. The sample data list 90,000 to 150,000 clones, and over 70% of these were observed just once. The ten largest clones take up around 4% of the sample. The sample consisted of PBMCs. These receptors all stem from a woman between 40 and 50 years old in good health and CMV-seronegative.

The chain is built from TRBV7-2 and TRBJ2-7; a weak D match, TRBD2 (7 bases). The CDR3 runs 16 residues. The germline V and J ends were trimmed by 1 base and 2 bases, with 15 bases remaining between them. CDR1 and CDR2 from the germline V gene are SGHTA and FQGNSA. Here the CDR3 reads CASSLGGGGPPYEQYF. The CDR3 DNA is TGTGCCAGCAGCTTAGGGGGCGGGGGCCCTCCCTACGAGCAGTACTTC.

This clone was detected only a few times. This chain uses TRBV5-1 with TRBJ1-2; TRBD1 agrees at 8 bases. V lost 3 bases and J lost 10; bases outside the gene matches: 5. This CDR3 is 12 amino acids long. The germline CDR1 and CDR2 sequences are SGHRS and YFSETQ. CDR3 in amino acids: CASSSPGQDYTF. The CDR3 DNA follows: TGCGCCAGCAGCTCACCGGGACAGGACTACACCTTC.

The chain couples TRBV5-1 to TRBJ1-5; 12 positions match TRBD1. Trimming took 4 bases from V and 6 from J; bases not matched to a gene: 5. The CDR3 covers 15 residues. Germline V CDR1 and CDR2: SGHRS, YFSETQ. DNA for the CDR3: TGCGCCAGCAGCGTGGGACAGGGGGCGAGTCAGCCCCAGCATTTT. This encodes CASSVGQGASQPQHF.

The rearrangement links TRBV6-1 to TRBJ1-4, with D unclear. The CDR3 spans 15 residues. Germline V CDR1 and CDR2: MNHNS, SASEGT. Trimming stripped 4 bases from V and 3 bases from J, with 12 bases between. The CDR3 sequence is CASSAQILANEKLFF. For the CDR3, the DNA is TGTGCCAGCAGTGCTCAGATTCTGGCTAATGAAAAACTGTTTTTT.

V is TRBV21-1 and J is TRBJ1-5; the table assigns TRBD1, which was not confirmed against the DNA. TRBV21-1 is a listed pseudogene. The CDR3 length is 19 residues. CDR3 sequence (DNA): TGTGCCAGCAGCAAAGAAGACCGGCAGGGTCGCAGGAGCAATCAGCCCCAGCATTTT. It encodes CASSKEDRQGRRSNQPQHF.

This clone was counted a few times. V usage is TRBV5-1 and J usage is TRBJ1-2; 8 nucleotides match TRBD1. V trimming: 0 bases; J trimming: 4 bases; junction bases outside the gene matches: 5. Germline V gene sequence: CDR1 SGHRS, CDR2 YFSETQ. The CDR3 is 15 residues long. In nucleotides, the CDR3 is TGCGCCAGCAGCTTGGGGACAGGGTCTGGCTATGGCTACACCTTC. Translated, it gives CASSLGTGSGYGYTF.

V usage is TRBV29-1 and J usage is TRBJ2-3; possibly TRBD1 for D (6 bases). The germline V and J ends were trimmed by 6 bases and 0 bases, with 13 bases remaining between them. Germline CDR1 and CDR2: SQVTM and ANQGSEA. The CDR3 has 14 residues. The CDR3: CSVLATGSTDTQYF. CDR3 sequence (DNA): TGCAGCGTCCTCGCGACAGGAAGCACAGATACGCAGTATTTT.

The chain joins TRBV21-1 to TRBJ2-2; the listed D gene, TRBD2, was not tested against the DNA. TRBV21-1 is described as a pseudogene. The CDR3 covers 19 residues. The CDR3 DNA reads as TGTGCCAGCAGCAAGGTTCCGGGCAGACTACACACGAACACCGGGGAGCTGTTTTTT. This encodes CASSKVPGRLHTNTGELFF.

The chain recombines TRBV4-1 with TRBJ2-2, with 14 bases identical to TRBD2. CDR1 is MGHRA and CDR2 is YSYEKL in the germline V gene. The trim removed 4 bases at V and 6 bases at J, leaving 10 bases unmatched. The CDR3 consists of 18 residues. The CDR3 protein is CASSRGLAGGPFAGELFF. CDR3 in DNA: TGCGCCAGCAGCCGCGGACTAGCGGGGGGCCCTTTCGCCGGGGAGCTGTTTTTT.

The rearrangement links TRBV20-1 to TRBJ2-7; no reliable D call. This CDR3 region has 11 residues. V lost 3 bases to trimming and J lost 7 bases, with 10 bases between them. Germline-derived CDR1 and CDR2 are DFQATT and SNEGSKA (reference sequence). Here the CDR3 reads CSASVGKEQYF. CDR3 bases: TGCAGTGCTAGCGTCGGTAAGGAGCAGTACTTC.

The rearrangement joins TRBV4-1 to TRBJ1-2, with a tentative D call TRBD1 (6 bases). The V end was cut by 4 bases, the J end by 3 bases, with 15 bases between. Germline CDR1 reads MGHRA; CDR2 reads YSYEKL. There are 15 residues in the CDR3. CDR3 in amino acids: CASSLGGGGDYGYTF. CDR3 coding DNA: TGCGCCAGCAGCCTCGGGGGCGGGGGGGACTATGGCTACACCTTC.

The chain is built from TRBV29-1 and TRBJ2-7; a possible D gene is TRBD2 (5 bases). Germline CDR1 reads SQVTM; CDR2 reads ANQGSEA. The CDR3 is made up of 11 amino acids. V was cut by 4 bases and J by 5 bases, with 9 bases left in between. CDR3 amino acids: CSVGEPHEQYF. The CDR3 DNA follows: TGCAGCGTTGGGGAGCCCCACGAGCAGTACTTC.

The chain is built from TRBV7-6 and TRBJ2-4; 10 nucleotides align to TRBD2. This CDR3 is built from 19 residues. J lost 6 bases, V lost 0 bases, and 14 bases had no gene match. From germline, CDR1 is SGHVS and CDR2 FNYEAQ. CDR3 region: CASSLAPQAGGPGGNIQYF. In DNA, the CDR3 is TGTGCCAGCAGCTTAGCACCCCAAGCGGGAGGGCCGGGTGGAAACATTCAGTACTTC.

The chain joins TRBV6-5 to TRBJ2-5; 10 nucleotides line up with TRBD2. This CDR3 comprises 15 residues. Looked up from germline, CDR1 is MNHEY and CDR2 is SVGAGI. V dropped 6 bases and J dropped 1; count of bases not matched to a gene: 5. The CDR3 DNA is TGTGCCAGCAGAGGAGCGGGAGGGCCCCAAGAGACCCAGTACTTC. Translating it yields CASRGAGGPQETQYF.

The chain employs TRBV2 and TRBJ2-5, with TRBD2 matching over 11 bases. The CDR3 loop spans 13 amino acids. The germline V gene has CDR1 SNHLY and CDR2 FYNNEI. V trimming: 7 bases; J trimming: 3 bases; junction bases outside the gene matches: 1. CDR3 coding DNA: TGTGCCAGCAAACTAGCGGGGGAAGAGACCCAGTACTTC. Its translation: CASKLAGEETQYF. Full variable domain (outside the CDR3, taken from reference TRBV2 and TRBJ2-5): EPEVTQTPSHQVTQMGQEVILRCVPISNHLYFYWYRQILGQKVEFLVSFYNNEISEKSEIFDDQFSVERPDGSNFTLKIRSTKLEDSAMYFCASKLAGEETQYFGPGTRLLVL.